Listed here are 16 T cell receptor beta chains from one sample, sequenced in a study of somatic mutations in cytotoxic T cells in rheumatoid arthritis. The protocol was immunoSEQ multiplex PCR, while the TCRdb copy is restricted to in-frame clones and leaves out a portion. This sample has 20,000 to 25,000 clones; around 84% occur once, and the top ten carry approximately 20%. Material for sequencing was CD8+ T cells sorted from blood. The receptor set was obtained from a woman aged 45-60 years in good health.

The rearrangement links TRBV6-5 to TRBJ2-7; maybe TRBD2 (5 bases). V was clipped by 0 bases and J by 6 bases, with 18 bases between them. The CDR3 has 16 residues. Germline-derived CDR1 and CDR2 are MNHEY and SVGAGI. CDR3 sequence reads: CASSYSSGKGYGEQYF. The CDR3 coding sequence is TGTGCCAGCAGTTACTCATCGGGGAAAGGGTACGGCGAGCAGTACTTC.

The chain couples TRBV6-4 to TRBJ1-2; 10 bases agree with TRBD1. The CDR3 is made up of 15 amino acids. With V trimmed by 6 bases and J by 2 bases, 6 bases remained unmatched. CDR1 MRHNA and CDR2 SNTAGT come from the germline V gene. This CDR3 reads CASRRDRGDNYGYTF. The CDR3 region has the DNA TGTGCCAGCAGGAGGGACAGGGGAGACAACTATGGCTACACCTTC.

V and J are TRBV15 and TRBJ1-1; possible D gene TRBD1, 6 bases. Germline V gene sequence: CDR1 LNHNV, CDR2 YYDKDF (reference sequence). This CDR3 comprises 14 residues. V lost 5 bases to trimming and J lost 1 base, with 11 bases between them. CDR3 protein: CATSPGVTNTEAFF. CDR3 DNA: TGTGCCACCAGCCCAGGGGTAACGAACACTGAAGCTTTCTTT.

This chain uses TRBV5-6 with TRBJ2-2; perhaps TRBD1 as D (5 bases). V lost 4 bases and J 5 bases, leaving 12 bases between the germline ends. The CDR3 contains 14 residues. Germline V gene lookup returns CDR1 SGHDT and CDR2 YYEEEE. The CDR3 region is CASSMDIQTGELFF. The CDR3 coding sequence is TGTGCCAGCAGCATGGACATCCAAACCGGGGAGCTGTTTTTT. Full variable domain (missing parts from reference TRBV5-6 and TRBJ2-2): DAGVTQSPTHLIKTRGQQVTLRCSPKSGHDTVSWYQQALGQGPQFIFQYYEEEERQRGNFPDRFSGHQFPNYSSELNVNALLLGDSALYLCASSMDIQTGELFFGEGSRLTVL.

In nucleotides, the CDR3 is TGTGCCAGCAGTTTATCCCCAGGCCTCTCTGGAAACACCATATATTTT. Encoded protein: CASSLSPGLSGNTIYF. This sequence joins TRBV28 and TRBJ1-3, with D unresolved. V dropped 1 base and J dropped 0 bases, with 10 bases sitting between them. Germline CDR1 is MDHEN and CDR2 is SYDVKM. This CDR3 contains 16 residues.

The J gene is TRBJ2-1, the V gene TRBV27; TRBD1 matches at 10 bases. V was pared by 7 bases and J by 5 bases, with 11 bases of the junction left unmatched. Germline V gene data show CDR1 as MNHEY and CDR2 as SMNVEV (reference sequence). The CDR3 loop spans 16 amino acids. CDR3 bases: TGTGCCAGCAACACCCTCGGGACAGGGGCGGACAATGAGCAGTTCTTC. It specifies CASNTLGTGADNEQFF.

The chain links TRBV5-1 to TRBJ2-1; D is undetermined. The CDR3 has 13 residues. V lost 4 bases and J lost 3, with 8 bases in between. Per the germline V gene, CDR1 is SGHRS and CDR2 is YFSETQ. CDR3 region: CASSLSDYNEQFF. DNA of the CDR3: TGCGCCAGCAGCCTTTCAGACTACAATGAGCAGTTCTTC.

CDR3 DNA: TGCGCCAGCAGGTCCCTGGATACGCAGTATTTT. Protein: CASRSLDTQYF. The genes are TRBV5-1 and TRBJ2-3; the D is unclear. V was clipped by 5 bases and J by 6 bases, with 7 bases between them. Germline V CDR1 and CDR2: SGHRS, YFSETQ. The CDR3 loop spans 11 amino acids.

This chain joins TRBV7-2 and TRBJ2-5; D unclear. With 5 bases removed from V and 4 bases from J, the gap between germline ends came to 8 bases. This CDR3 is built from 12 residues. Germline CDR1 and CDR2: SGHTA and FQGNSA. The DNA for the CDR3 is TGTGCCAGCAGCCCCTGGTTAGAGACCCAGTACTTC. This codes for CASSPWLETQYF.

The chain employs TRBV4-3 and TRBJ1-1; a possible D gene is TRBD1 (6 bases). Germline V gene data show CDR1 as LGHNA and CDR2 as YSLEER. The CDR3 is 12 amino acids. The germline V and J ends were trimmed by 6 bases and 5 bases, with 10 bases remaining between them. In DNA form, the CDR3 reads TGCGCCAGCAGTCAGGGGCTGACTGAAGCTTTCTTT. Protein sequence: CASSQGLTEAFF.

The chain joins TRBV5-1 to TRBJ1-1; D uncertain. V lost 0 bases to trimming and J lost 0 bases, with 3 bases between them. From germline, CDR1 is SGHRS and CDR2 YFSETQ. This CDR3 region has 13 residues. In nucleotides, the CDR3 is TGCGCCAGCAGCTTGGAGGTGAACACTGAAGCTTTCTTT. As protein: CASSLEVNTEAFF.

This clone was seen more than once but under ten times. The chain joins TRBV5-6 to TRBJ2-7; 8 positions match TRBD1. V was clipped by 0 bases and J by 2 bases; unmatched bases: 1. Germline CDR1 SGHDT, CDR2 YYEEEE. The CDR3 runs 14 residues. CDR3 loop: CASSLGRGPYEQYF. CDR3 nucleotides: TGTGCCAGCAGCTTGGGCAGGGGGCCCTACGAGCAGTACTTC.

The chain combines TRBV2 with TRBJ2-1; D gene ambiguous. The CDR3 totals 13 residues. V dropped 0 bases and J dropped 7 bases, with 7 bases sitting between them. CDR1 SNHLY and CDR2 FYNNEI come from the germline V gene. CDR3 bases: TGTGCCAGCAGTGAAGCGCCCTGGAATGAGCAGTTCTTC. Translation: CASSEAPWNEQFF. Looking up the rest from reference TRBV2 and TRBJ2-1 gives the full variable domain: EPEVTQTPSHQVTQMGQEVILRCVPISNHLYFYWYRQILGQKVEFLVSFYNNEISEKSEIFDDQFSVERPDGSNFTLKIRSTKLEDSAMYFCASSEAPWNEQFFGPGTRLTVL.

This chain joins TRBV7-8 and TRBJ2-7; no reliable D call. Germline lookup yields CDR1 SGHVS and CDR2 FQNEAQ. V gave up 3 bases and J gave up 3 bases, with 9 bases separating them. CDR3 size: 13 residues. This CDR3 is CASSLEILYEQYF. DNA for the CDR3: TGTGCCAGCAGCTTGGAGATCCTCTACGAGCAGTACTTC.

The chain links TRBV28 to TRBJ2-3; 9 nucleotides match TRBD1. The CDR3 is 14 amino acids. Germline CDR1 and CDR2: MDHEN and SYDVKM. The ends lost 6 bases at V and 8 bases at J; junction bases unmatched: 9. The CDR3: CASSRDREWGTQYF. The CDR3 DNA reads as TGTGCCAGCAGCCGGGACAGGGAGTGGGGTACGCAGTATTTT.

The chain is built from TRBV5-4 and TRBJ1-4; TRBD1 matches 9 bases. Germline assignment: CDR1 SGHNT and CDR2 YYREEE (reference sequence). This CDR3 has 13 residues. Germline trimming cut 7 bases from V and 7 bases from J; bases unmatched to any gene: 5. CDR3 sequence reads: CASQTGGSEKLFF. CDR3 in DNA: TGTGCCAGCCAGACAGGGGGAAGTGAAAAACTGTTTTTT.